These T cell receptor beta chains were read from a single sample in a study of radiotherapy plus CTLA-4 blockade in lung cancer. Some clones are missing from TCRdb's copy, which holds only in-frame ones; the method was immunoSEQ multiplex PCR. In the table there are around 130,000 clones, more than 80% of which are singletons. The sample here was peripheral blood, taken from a patient treated with radiotherapy plus ipilimumab. Receptors were obtained from a human donor with non-small cell lung cancer that progressed on radiotherapy plus ipilimumab. CDR3s include the opening cysteine and the closing phenylalanine or tryptophan. The D gene is left open where the match is weak. For some rows the clone size is stated as once, few or many, or as a class when expanded; others skip it.

>once|TRBV30|TRBJ1-5|16|.
TGTGCCTGGAGCGGAACATCAGGGGCTGCGGGGAGTGCCCAGCATTTT
CAWSGTSGAAGSAQHF
>.|TRBV30|TRBJ1-1|13|.
TGTGCCTACCAGGGCGAAGGAAACACTGAAGCTTTCTTT
CAYQGEGNTEAFF
>.|TRBV5-1|TRBJ2-7|14|.
TGCGCCAGCAGCTCCACTCCAGATTCCTACGAGCAGTACTTC
CASSSTPDSYEQYF
>once|TRBV2|TRBJ2-5|15|TRBD2
TGTGCCAGCAGCAAAGGACTAGGTCGGGAAGAGACCCAGTACTTC
CASSKGLGREETQYF
>.|TRBV30|TRBJ2-1|14|.
TGTGCCTGGAGTAGGTTCGACTCCTACAATGAGCAGTTCTTC
CAWSRFDSYNEQFF
>.|TRBV5-1|TRBJ2-1|17|TRBD2
TGCGCCAGCAGCTTGGTAGGGACTACAATCGGGTCAAATGAGCAGTTCTTC
CASSLVGTTIGSNEQFF
>.|TRBV29-1|TRBJ2-2|12|.
TGCAGCGCCGACTCGAACACCGGGGAGCTGTTTTTT
CSADSNTGELFF
>.|TRBV5-6|TRBJ1-5|14|TRBD1
TGTGCCAGCCACGGGACAGCTAGCAATCAGCCCCAGCATTTT
CASHGTASNQPQHF
>.|TRBV6-1|TRBJ1-2|11|.
TGTGCCAGCAGTGAAGTCTATGGCTACACCTTC
CASSEVYGYTF
>.|TRBV15|TRBJ1-1|13|.
TGTGCCACCAGCACGCAGGGTCCAGTCGAAGCTTTCTTT
CATSTQGPVEAFF
>.|TRBV5-8|TRBJ2-7|14|.
TGTGCCAGCAGCTTGGCGGCGGAAAACTACGAGCAGTACTTC
CASSLAAENYEQYF
>.|TRBV18|TRBJ1-2|14|.
TGTGCCAGCTCACCCCCCTACCGGAACTATGGCTACACCTTC
CASSPPYRNYGYTF
>.|TRBV6-1|TRBJ2-1|15|TRBD1
TGTGCCAGCAGGCCCGGGACAGGTCTGTACAATGAGCAGTTCTTC
CASRPGTGLYNEQFF
>.|TRBV18|TRBJ2-2|15|.
TGTGCCAGCTCACCATTGCTTGGACTGGACGGGGAGCTGTTTTTT
CASSPLLGLDGELFF
>.|TRBV6-1|TRBJ1-3|14|.
TGTGCCAGCAAGCGGGCGGACTCTGGAAACACCATATATTTT
CASKRADSGNTIYF
>.|TRBV19|TRBJ1-1|18|.
TGTGCCAGTAGTAAGCGGTTGGGAGGGGCAGGGATGAACACTGAAGCTTTCTTT
CASSKRLGGAGMNTEAFF
>once|TRBV6-6|TRBJ1-4|14|.
TGTGCCAGCAGCCAGGGTGTCTCCAGAGAAAAACTGTTTTTT
CASSQGVSREKLFF
>.|TRBV7-3|TRBJ2-3|14|TRBD1
TGTGCCAGCAGTATACAGGGGTTTTTGGATACGCAGTATTTT
CASSIQGFLDTQYF
>.|TRBV19|TRBJ1-5|14|.
TGTGCCAGTAGCCCCGACAGGAGCAATCAGCCCCAGCATTTT
CASSPDRSNQPQHF
>.|TRBV30|TRBJ2-1|16|TRBD2
TGTGCCTGGAGGCCGGCCACTAGCGGCACCTACAATGAGCAGTTCTTC
CAWRPATSGTYNEQFF
>.|TRBV2|TRBJ1-5|14|.
TGTGCCAGCCGACAGAGCATAGCAAATCAGCCCCAGCATTTT
CASRQSIANQPQHF
>.|TRBV6-5|TRBJ1-1|14|.
TGTGCCAGCACCGGGGCGGCGGGGAACACTGAAGCTTTCTTT
CASTGAAGNTEAFF
>.|TRBV5-1|TRBJ2-2|16|.
TGCGCCAGCAGCCCCTTAACGGCCGCGAACACCGGGGAGCTGTTTTTT
CASSPLTAANTGELFF
>.|TRBV29-1|TRBJ2-1|14|TRBD2
TGCAGCGCCCCAGCGGGAACCCTCTACAATGAGCAGTTCTTC
CSAPAGTLYNEQFF
>.|TRBV6-5|TRBJ1-2|12|TRBD1
TGTGCCAGCAGACCGGGACAGGGTGGCTACACCTTC
CASRPGQGGYTF
>once|TRBV25-1|TRBJ2-2|12|.
TGTGCCAGCAGTAGGGGCACCGGGGAGCTGTTTTTT
CASSRGTGELFF
>.|TRBV6-1|TRBJ1-5|14|.
TGTGCCAGCAGTGAAAGTTTTGCGGGCCAGCCCCAGCATTTT
CASSESFAGQPQHF
>.|TRBV10-1|TRBJ2-7|17|TRBD2
TGCGCCAGCAGGGCCGGGACTAGGCCAGTGGGCCTTCACGAGCAGTACTTC
CASRAGTRPVGLHEQYF
>once|TRBV15|TRBJ2-7|14|.
TGTGCCACCAGAGAATCCAGCGGGTCCTACGAGCAGTACTTC
CATRESSGSYEQYF
>.|TRBV10-3|TRBJ2-1|13|.
TGTGCCATCAGTGAGTTAAGGGGAAATGAGCAGTTCTTC
CAISELRGNEQFF
>.|TRBV27|TRBJ2-1|16|.
TGTGCCAGCAGTAGAGTTCAGAGAGCGTCCTACAATGAGCAGTTCTTC
CASSRVQRASYNEQFF
>.|TRBV27|TRBJ2-1|13|.
TGTGCCAGCAGGCCTCATACCGGGACACAATTACTCTTC
CASRPHTGTQLLF
>.|TRBV2|TRBJ1-2|13|.
TGTGCCAGCAGTGAAGAGGTAACCTATGGCTACACCTTC
CASSEEVTYGYTF
>.|TRBV6-5|TRBJ2-3|14|.
TGTGCCAGCAGTTACGGCGGAAGCACAGATACGCAGTATTTT
CASSYGGSTDTQYF
>.|TRBV2|TRBJ1-5|12|.
TGTGCCAGCGGAGCCTCCGGGTGGGCCCAGCATTTT
CASGASGWAQHF
>few|TRBV20-1|TRBJ1-1|11|.
TGCAGTGCCAGAGGAGGCTCTGAAGCTTTCTTT
CSARGGSEAFF
>.|TRBV21-1|TRBJ1-2|14|.
TGTGCCAGCAGTAGCTCTCAAGGGTGGGGTGGCTACACCTTC
CASSSSQGWGGYTF
>.|TRBV10-1|TRBJ2-1|15|TRBD2
TGCGCCGGCCGAGGAGGGACTAGGGGGAGGGATGAGCAGTTCTTC
CAGRGGTRGRDEQFF
>.|TRBV15|TRBJ2-7|12|TRBD2
TGTGCCACCACTAGGGACTACTACGAGCAGTACTTC
CATTRDYYEQYF
>.|TRBV6-7|TRBJ2-7|19|TRBD2
TGTGCCAGCCCCCGGGAGAGACAGGGGGTGCTAGCGGGAGGCGGCGAGCAGTACTTC
CASPRERQGVLAGGGEQYF
>.|TRBV27|TRBJ2-1|13|.
TGTGCCAGCCGTAAGGAAACCCAGGGTCAGCAGTTCTTC
CASRKETQGQQFF
>.|TRBV2|TRBJ1-5|15|TRBD1
TGTGCCAGCGGGCTGACAGGGGCCCCCAATCAGCCCCAGCATTTT
CASGLTGAPNQPQHF
>.|TRBV11-3|TRBJ1-2|14|.
TGTGCCAGCAGCTTAGCAGGACGGAACTATGGCTACACCTTC
CASSLAGRNYGYTF
>.|TRBV5-6|TRBJ1-2|14|.
TGTGCCAGCAGGCCCGGGAGCGCTAACTATGGCTACACCTTC
CASRPGSANYGYTF
>.|TRBV11-2|TRBJ1-1|13|.
TGTGCCAGCAGCTTAGACCAGGGGACTGAAGCTTTCTTT
CASSLDQGTEAFF